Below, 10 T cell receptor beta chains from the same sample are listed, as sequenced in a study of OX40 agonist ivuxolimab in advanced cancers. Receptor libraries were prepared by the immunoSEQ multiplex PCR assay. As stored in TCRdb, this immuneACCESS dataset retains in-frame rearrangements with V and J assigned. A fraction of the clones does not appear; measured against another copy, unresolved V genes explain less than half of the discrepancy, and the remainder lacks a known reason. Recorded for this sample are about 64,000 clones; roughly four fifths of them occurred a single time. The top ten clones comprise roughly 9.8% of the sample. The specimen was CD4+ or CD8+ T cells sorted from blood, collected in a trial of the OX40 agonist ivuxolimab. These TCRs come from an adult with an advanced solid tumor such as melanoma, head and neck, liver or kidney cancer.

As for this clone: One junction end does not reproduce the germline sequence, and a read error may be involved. The CDR3 bases are TGTGCTAGCAGCTCAGGACCCGGCGGAGAGCAGTTCTTC. It codes for CASSSGPGGEQFF. The gene calls are TRBV7-7 and TRBJ2-1; D gene ambiguous. CDR1 and CDR2 (germline): SSHAT, FNYEAQ (reference sequence). The CDR3 is 13 residues long.

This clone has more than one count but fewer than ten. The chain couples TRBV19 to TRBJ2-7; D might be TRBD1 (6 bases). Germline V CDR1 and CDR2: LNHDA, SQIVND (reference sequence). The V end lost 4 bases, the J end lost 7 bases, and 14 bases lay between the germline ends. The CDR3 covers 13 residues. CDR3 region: CASSTRTATEQYF. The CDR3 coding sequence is TGTGCCAGTAGTACCCGGACAGCGACGGAGCAGTACTTC.

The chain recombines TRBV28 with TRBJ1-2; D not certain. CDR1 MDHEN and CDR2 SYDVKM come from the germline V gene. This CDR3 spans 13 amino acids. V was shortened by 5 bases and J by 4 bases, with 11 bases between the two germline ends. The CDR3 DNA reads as TGTGCCAGCAGTGATGGGAGGAGCTATGGCTACACCTTC. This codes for CASSDGRSYGYTF.

The CDR3 DNA is TGTGCCAGCACCCCGGACGGGAGAGGCGTCGCCGGGGAGCTGTTTTTT. As protein: CASTPDGRGVAGELFF. The V call is TRBV11-3, the J call TRBJ2-2; TRBD2 might be the D (6 bases). Germline V gene sequence: CDR1 SGHNT, CDR2 YENEEA. The CDR3 contains 16 residues. V was shortened by 7 bases and J by 6 bases, with 21 bases between the two germline ends.

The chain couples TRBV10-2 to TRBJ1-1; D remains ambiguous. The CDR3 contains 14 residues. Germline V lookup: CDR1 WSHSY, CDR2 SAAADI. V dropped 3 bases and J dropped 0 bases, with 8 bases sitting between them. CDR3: CASSEPGLNTEAFF. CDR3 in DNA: TGCGCCAGCAGTGAACCTGGGCTGAACACTGAAGCTTTCTTT.

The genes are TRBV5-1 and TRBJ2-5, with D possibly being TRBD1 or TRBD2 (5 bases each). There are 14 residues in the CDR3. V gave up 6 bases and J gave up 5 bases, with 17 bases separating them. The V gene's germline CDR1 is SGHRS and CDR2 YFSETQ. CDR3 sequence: CASTQGGGIETQYF. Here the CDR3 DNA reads TGCGCCAGCACCCAGGGTGGGGGTATTGAGACCCAGTACTTC.

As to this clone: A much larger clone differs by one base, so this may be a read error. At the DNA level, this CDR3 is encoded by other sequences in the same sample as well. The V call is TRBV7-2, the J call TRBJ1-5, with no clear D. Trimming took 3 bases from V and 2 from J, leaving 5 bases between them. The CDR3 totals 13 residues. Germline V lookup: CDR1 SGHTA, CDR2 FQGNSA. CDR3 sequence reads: CASSFGGNQPQHF. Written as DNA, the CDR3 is TGTGCCAGCAGCTTCGGGGGCAATCAGCCCCAGCATTTT.

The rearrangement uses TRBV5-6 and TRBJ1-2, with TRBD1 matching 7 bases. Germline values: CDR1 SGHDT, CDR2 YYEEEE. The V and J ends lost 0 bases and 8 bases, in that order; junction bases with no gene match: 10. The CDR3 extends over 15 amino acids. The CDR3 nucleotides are TGTGCCAGCAGCTTGGAGACGCAGGGGGTTTGGGGCTACACCTTC. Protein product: CASSLETQGVWGYTF.

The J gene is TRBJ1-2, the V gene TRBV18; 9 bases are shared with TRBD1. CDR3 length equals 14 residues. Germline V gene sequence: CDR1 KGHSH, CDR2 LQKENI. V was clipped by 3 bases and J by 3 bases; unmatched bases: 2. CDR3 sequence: CASSPGQGHYGYTF. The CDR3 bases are TGTGCCAGCTCACCGGGACAGGGACACTATGGCTACACCTTC.

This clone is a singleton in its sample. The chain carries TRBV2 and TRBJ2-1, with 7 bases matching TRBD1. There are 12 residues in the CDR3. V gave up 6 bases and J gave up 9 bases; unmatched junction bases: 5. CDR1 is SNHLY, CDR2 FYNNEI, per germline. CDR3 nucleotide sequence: TGTGCCAGCAGCGTACAGGGGCCTGAGCAGTTCTTC. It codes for CASSVQGPEQFF.